The entry below gives a single TCR beta chain sequence along with its context. These data belong to a study of shared clonotypes between healthy human individuals. This CDR3 has 13 residues. V lost 5 bases and J lost 4, with 11 bases in between. Germline values: CDR1 MDHEN, CDR2 SYDVKM. Produced via immunoSEQ multiplex PCR; TCRdb's table is partial and in-frame only. In the table there are over 850,000 clones, around 82% of which are singletons. The TCR was taken from a man between 18 and 35 years old in good health. Some clones in this sample may be carry-over from other donors' samples. The source material was memory CD4+ T cells from PBMCs. Subset here: CD45RA-negative fraction. The chain has TRBV28 and TRBJ1-2; no clear D. The CDR3 loop is CASSQQQSYGYTF. As DNA, the CDR3 is TGTGCCAGCAGTCAACAGCAGTCCTATGGCTACACCTTC.